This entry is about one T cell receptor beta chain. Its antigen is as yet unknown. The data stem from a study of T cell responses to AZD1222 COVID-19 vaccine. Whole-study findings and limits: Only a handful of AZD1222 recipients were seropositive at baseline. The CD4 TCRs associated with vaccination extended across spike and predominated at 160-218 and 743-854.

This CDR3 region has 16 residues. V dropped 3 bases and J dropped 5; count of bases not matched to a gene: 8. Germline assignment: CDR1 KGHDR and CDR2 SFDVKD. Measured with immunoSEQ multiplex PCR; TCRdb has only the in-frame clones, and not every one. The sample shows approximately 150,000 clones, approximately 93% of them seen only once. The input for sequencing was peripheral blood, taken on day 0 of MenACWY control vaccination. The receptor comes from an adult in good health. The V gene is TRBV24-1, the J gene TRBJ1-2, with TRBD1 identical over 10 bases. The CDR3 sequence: CATSDDRGRAPYGYTF. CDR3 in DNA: TGTGCCACCAGTGATGACAGGGGGCGCGCCCCATATGGCTACACCTTC.